The rows below give T cell receptor beta chains drawn from one sample of a study of blood T cell repertoires in COVID-19. TCRdb's copy holds only in-frame clones and misses some; the assay was immunoSEQ multiplex PCR. The table lists 170,000 or so clones, approximately 87% of them singletons, with approximately 12% in the top ten. The sample consisted of peripheral blood. The source of these receptors is a woman between 70 and 85 years old with COVID-19, enrolled during active disease. CDR3s include the opening cysteine and the closing phenylalanine or tryptophan. The order of the fields is J gene, clone size, D gene, V gene, CDR3 DNA, CDR3 protein. The D gene is left open where the match is weak. The size entry is marked missing in some rows and otherwise reads once, few, many or a size class.

TRBJ1-5 NA TRBD1 TRBV7-8 TGTGCCAGCAGCTCTAGAGACAGGGTCCCGAGTCAGCCCCAGCATTTT CASSSRDRVPSQPQHF
TRBJ1-2 NA NA TRBV12-3/TRBV12-4 TGTGCCAGCAGTTTAGGAGTAGATTATGGCTACACCTTC CASSLGVDYGYTF
TRBJ1-1 NA TRBD1 TRBV6-5 TGTGCCAGCAGTCGGTACGGACAGGCTGAAGCTTTCTTT CASSRYGQAEAFF
TRBJ1-3 NA NA TRBV11-2 TGTGCCAGCAGCCCCTCGGACAGCTCTGGAAACACCATATATTTT CASSPSDSSGNTIYF
TRBJ2-4 NA NA TRBV28 TGTGCCAGCAGACGACAGGAAAACATTCAGTACTTC CASRRQENIQYF
TRBJ2-7 NA NA TRBV5-6 TGTGCCAGCAGCCGATCAGGGGTTACCTACGAGCAGTACTTC CASSRSGVTYEQYF
TRBJ2-7 NA TRBD2 TRBV29-1 TGCAGCGCCCAAGGGACTAGCGGAACCTACGAGCAGTACTTC CSAQGTSGTYEQYF
TRBJ2-2 NA NA TRBV19 TGTGCCAGTAGTAGGGCAGCCCGCGAGGGCACCGGGGAGCTGTTTTTT CASSRAAREGTGELFF
TRBJ2-5 NA TRBD2 TRBV7-2 TGTGCCAGCAGTCCGGGACTAGCGACACGAGGGGAGACCCAGTACTTC CASSPGLATRGETQYF
TRBJ1-4 NA NA TRBV23-1 TGCGCCAGCAGTCTTGAGAACGTAAGTGAAAAACTGTTTTTT CASSLENVSEKLFF
TRBJ1-5 NA NA TRBV6-5 TGTGCCAGTGGGGTGGCGGGTCAGCCCCAGCATTTT CASGVAGQPQHF
TRBJ1-1 NA TRBD1 TRBV3-1/TRBV3-2 TGTGCCAGCAGCCGACAGGGGGGCACTGAAGCTTTCTTT CASSRQGGTEAFF
TRBJ2-7 NA NA TRBV7-9 TGTGCCAGCAGCTTAGCGGGCCTCTACGAGCAGTACTTC CASSLAGLYEQYF
TRBJ2-1 NA TRBD2 TRBV19 TGTGCCAGTAATAAGCGGGAGGGCTACAATGAGCAGTTCTTC CASNKREGYNEQFF
TRBJ1-5 NA TRBD1 TRBV7-9 TGTGCCAGCAGCCACGGGGACAGGAAGGATCAGCCCCAGCATTTT CASSHGDRKDQPQHF
TRBJ1-5 NA NA TRBV7-8 TGTGCCAGCAGCCCCAGTAGCAATCAGCCCCAGCATTTT CASSPSSNQPQHF
TRBJ1-1 NA NA TRBV12-3/TRBV12-4 TGTGCCAGCAGTTACACAGGGCCTGAAGCTTTCTTT CASSYTGPEAFF
TRBJ2-7 NA NA TRBV6-6 TGTGCCAGCAGTTCACGCGGGTCTTACTACGAGCAGTACTTC CASSSRGSYYEQYF
TRBJ2-7 NA TRBD1 TRBV15 TGTGCCACCAGCAGATCGACGACAGGGGGCGGGGAGCAGTACTTC CATSRSTTGGGEQYF
TRBJ2-7 NA NA TRBV4-1 TGCGCCAGCAGCCAACTTCCCGGCAGGGATGTCGACGAGCAGTACTTC CASSQLPGRDVDEQYF
TRBJ2-7 once NA TRBV11-3 TGTGCCAGCAGCTTGGACAGTCTTGTTCGGGAGCAGTACTTC CASSLDSLVREQYF
TRBJ2-3 once TRBD1 TRBV18 TGTGCCAGCTCACCAATGATGCAGGGGGCGCACGGCACAGATACGCAGTATTTT CASSPMMQGAHGTDTQYF
TRBJ1-3 NA TRBD1 TRBV9 TGTGCCAGCAGGGGACAGGGCGCCACCATATATTTT CASRGQGATIYF
TRBJ2-5 NA TRBD2 TRBV14 TGTGCCAGCAGCGCCAGCGGGGGGGGACGTGAGACCCAGTACTTC CASSASGGGRETQYF
TRBJ1-6 NA NA TRBV6-4 TGTGCCAGCAGTGACCAAAGCAATTCACCCCTCCACTTT CASSDQSNSPLHF
TRBJ2-3 once NA TRBV24-1 TGTGCCACCAGTGATCCGGCTAGCGCAGATACGCAGTATTTT CATSDPASADTQYF
TRBJ2-7 NA TRBD1 TRBV6-2/TRBV6-3 TGTGCCAGCAGTTCCCGGACAGGGGGCTACTCCTACGAGCAGTACTTC CASSSRTGGYSYEQYF
TRBJ2-7 NA NA TRBV6-2/TRBV6-3 TGTGCCAGCAGTTACTCTGGGACAAACTCCTACGAGCAGTACTTC CASSYSGTNSYEQYF
TRBJ2-2 NA NA TRBV11-3 TGTGCCAGCAGCCTCAACAGGAACACCGGGGAGCTGTTTTTT CASSLNRNTGELFF
TRBJ2-7 NA TRBD1 TRBV18 TGTGCCAGCTCACCACGTGGACAGGTGACTGTCGAGCAGTACTTC CASSPRGQVTVEQYF
TRBJ2-1 NA NA TRBV20-1 TGCAGTGCTAGTTCTCACAATGAGCAGTTCTTC CSASSHNEQFF
TRBJ2-3 NA NA TRBV19 TGTGCCAGTAGTTCCAGCGTTGCGGCAGATACGCAGTATTTT CASSSSVAADTQYF
TRBJ2-7 NA TRBD2 TRBV4-1 TGCGCCAGCAGCCAAAAACCGCTCGGGACTAGAGGCTACGAGCAGTACTTC CASSQKPLGTRGYEQYF
TRBJ2-2 NA NA TRBV30 TGTGCCTGGAGTGCCAGGCCCTCCGGGGAGCTGTTTTTT CAWSARPSGELFF
TRBJ2-7 NA TRBD2 TRBV28 TGTGCCAGCAGTCTACGGGGGGAGATTTCCTACGAGCAGTACTTC CASSLRGEISYEQYF
TRBJ2-7 NA TRBD1 TRBV4-2 TGTGCCAGCAGCCAAGGACAGGGGAAAGAGCAGTACTTC CASSQGQGKEQYF
TRBJ1-2 once NA TRBV24-1 TGTGCCACCAGTGATATCCATATGCTGCAGGGCTACACCTTC CATSDIHMLQGYTF
TRBJ2-2 NA TRBD2 TRBV3-1/TRBV3-2 TGTGCCAGCAGCCAAGAACCGACTAGCGGGAGGTCGACCGGGGAGCTGTTTTTT CASSQEPTSGRSTGELFF
TRBJ2-7 NA TRBD1 TRBV7-9 TGTGCCAGCAGCTTAGGTGCAGGGGGCATCAACGAGCAGTACTTC CASSLGAGGINEQYF
TRBJ1-4 NA TRBD1 TRBV4-2 TGTGCCAGCAGCCAGGACAGGGTGAAGGAAAAACTGTTTTTT CASSQDRVKEKLFF
TRBJ1-2 few TRBD1 TRBV18 TGTGCCAGCTCACGGGGACAGGTCTGGGGCTACACCTTC CASSRGQVWGYTF
TRBJ2-2 NA TRBD2 TRBV4-2 TGTGCCAGCAGCTACGGGACTAGAGGGACCGGGGAGCTGTTTTTT CASSYGTRGTGELFF
TRBJ2-5 NA NA TRBV4-1 TGCGCCAGCAGCCAAGAACGCGGCGGTGGTGAGACCCAGTACTTC CASSQERGGGETQYF
TRBJ2-3 NA TRBD2 TRBV19 TGTGCCAGTCGGCTAGCGGGAACAGATACGCAGTATTTT CASRLAGTDTQYF
TRBJ1-2 once NA TRBV10-3 TGTGCCGTCTCCGACAGTGCTAACTATGGCTACACCTTC CAVSDSANYGYTF
TRBJ1-5 NA NA TRBV7-2 TGTGCCAGCAGCCTTTCGCCAGGGCTCCAGCCCCAGCATTTT CASSLSPGLQPQHF
TRBJ2-7 NA TRBD1 TRBV6-6 TGTGCCAGCAGAACCGGGACAGGGGACTACGAGCAGTACTTC CASRTGTGDYEQYF
TRBJ1-5 NA NA TRBV6-2/TRBV6-3 TGTGCCAGCAGTTACGCTAAGACTTATAGCAATCAGCCCCAGCATTTT CASSYAKTYSNQPQHF
TRBJ1-2 NA NA TRBV18 TGTGCCAGCTCACCACCGTCCAGGGACTATGGCTACACCTTC CASSPPSRDYGYTF
TRBJ2-7 once NA TRBV30 TGTGCCCCCACCCCCGACTTCTCCTACGAGCAGTACTTC CAPTPDFSYEQYF
TRBJ2-1 NA TRBD2 TRBV9 TGTGCCGATCCCGCGGGAGGGTACAATGAGCAGTTCTTC CADPAGGYNEQFF
TRBJ1-1 few TRBD1 TRBV6-4 TGTGCCAGCAGTATCGACAGGGAGGCTGAAGCTTTCTTT CASSIDREAEAFF
TRBJ1-6 NA NA TRBV5-4 TGTGCCAGCAGCTTGAAGACTGTCTCACCCCTCCACTTT CASSLKTVSPLHF
TRBJ2-7 NA TRBD2 TRBV19 TGTGCCAGTAGTATTAGACTAGCGGGTGGCTCCTACGAGCAGTACTTC CASSIRLAGGSYEQYF
TRBJ2-7 NA NA TRBV5-4 TGTGCCAGCAGCTTCCGTGGGAGCTACGAGCAGTACTTC CASSFRGSYEQYF
TRBJ2-1 NA NA TRBV3-1/TRBV3-2 TGTGCCAGCAGCCAACGCGGGGTCTCCTACAATGAGCAGTTCTTC CASSQRGVSYNEQFF
TRBJ1-4 few NA TRBV30 TGTGCCGGGAATAAAGGGGGTAATGAAAAACTGTTTTTT CAGNKGGNEKLFF
TRBJ2-1 NA TRBD2 TRBV5-1 TGCGCCAGCAGCACTCGACTAGCGGGAGCAGGTTACAATGAGCAGTTCTTC CASSTRLAGAGYNEQFF